This is a list of T cell receptor beta chains from one sample in a study of blood T cell repertoires in COVID-19. The repertoire was sequenced with immunoSEQ multiplex PCR; TCRdb's copy has only in-frame clones and lacks some. Of around 200,000 clones in the sample, about 84% were seen once. Source material: PBMCs or T cells enriched from blood (not recorded which). The receptors originated from a man aged 35 to 55 with acute COVID-19. CDR3s include the opening cysteine and the closing phenylalanine or tryptophan. The order of the fields is D gene, CDR3 length, V gene, J gene, clone size, CDR3 protein, CDR3 DNA. The D gene is left open where the match is weak. Size tells how often a clone was seen (once, few, many) or the class of an expanded clone, and some rows leave it out.

TRBD1	15	TRBV19	TRBJ2-2	NA	CATYPGTGDTGELFF	TGTGCCACCTACCCCGGGACAGGGGATACCGGGGAGCTGTTTTTT
TRBD1	14	TRBV2	TRBJ2-5	NA	CASSPRDSKETQYF	TGTGCCAGCTCCCCCCGGGACAGTAAAGAGACCCAGTACTTC
TRBD2	15	TRBV29-1	TRBJ2-1	NA	CSVVTVASGRNEQFF	TGCAGCGTTGTAACGGTGGCTAGCGGAAGGAATGAGCAGTTCTTC
NA	11	TRBV11-2	TRBJ2-7	NA	CASSASYEQYF	TGTGCCAGCAGCGCGAGCTACGAGCAGTACTTC
TRBD2	14	TRBV2	TRBJ2-1	NA	CASRLGLAGAEQFF	TGTGCCAGCAGGCTGGGACTAGCGGGAGCTGAGCAGTTCTTC
NA	15	TRBV5-1	TRBJ1-6	once	CASSSSGFYNSPLHF	TGCGCCAGCAGCAGTTCAGGGTTCTATAATTCACCCCTCCACTTT
TRBD2	15	TRBV27	TRBJ2-7	NA	CASSLSSGEVYEQYF	TGTGCCAGCAGTTTATCTAGCGGGGAGGTTTACGAGCAGTACTTC
NA	12	TRBV27	TRBJ2-1	NA	CASPGENNEQFF	TGTGCCAGCCCCGGTGAAAACAATGAGCAGTTCTTC
TRBD1	17	TRBV5-1	TRBJ1-1	NA	CASSRDRDRGEITEAFF	TGCGCCAGCAGCCGGGACCGGGACAGGGGTGAAATAACTGAAGCTTTCTTT
NA	12	TRBV28	TRBJ2-2	NA	CASSLSSGELFF	TGTGCCAGCAGTTTATCCTCCGGGGAGCTGTTTTTT
TRBD2	15	TRBV5-1	TRBJ2-1	NA	CASSPGTSGPSGKFF	TGCGCCAGCAGCCCAGGGACTAGCGGTCCGTCCGGGAAGTTCTTC
TRBD2	15	TRBV28	TRBJ2-1	NA	CASSYPGLAANEQFF	TGTGCCAGCAGTTATCCGGGACTAGCGGCAAATGAGCAGTTCTTC
NA	13	TRBV5-4	TRBJ2-5	once	CASSLPRQETQYF	TGTGCCAGCAGCTTGCCCCGTCAAGAGACCCAGTACTTC
NA	17	TRBV7-3	TRBJ2-6	NA	CASSLTSTVAGANVLTF	TGTGCCAGCAGCTTAACGTCGACAGTCGCTGGGGCCAACGTCCTGACTTTC
TRBD2	14	TRBV11-3	TRBJ2-1	few	CASSLGGRDHEQFF	TGTGCCAGCAGCTTAGGCGGGAGGGATCATGAGCAGTTCTTC
TRBD1	15	TRBV9	TRBJ2-7	NA	CASSGYRDRGYEQYF	TGTGCCAGCAGCGGGTACCGGGACAGAGGCTACGAGCAGTACTTC
TRBD1	15	TRBV28	TRBJ1-1	NA	CASSLFGTGNTEAFF	TGTGCCAGCAGTCTCTTCGGGACAGGGAACACTGAAGCTTTCTTT
NA	14	TRBV4-1	TRBJ1-2	NA	CASSQEQYNYGYTF	TGCGCCAGCAGCCAAGAACAGTATAACTATGGCTACACCTTC
NA	11	TRBV29-1	TRBJ2-4	NA	CSGTEGNIQYF	TGCAGCGGGACGGAGGGAAACATTCAGTACTTC
TRBD2	17	TRBV28	TRBJ2-7	few	CASSFVGLAGGAYEQYF	TGTGCCAGCAGTTTTGTAGGACTAGCGGGAGGCGCCTACGAGCAGTACTTC
NA	16	TRBV5-4	TRBJ2-2	NA	CASSRIGGSNTGELFF	TGTGCCAGCAGCCGTATTGGGGGGTCGAACACCGGGGAGCTGTTTTTT
TRBD1	14	TRBV5-1	TRBJ2-7	NA	CASSLDRGAYEQYF	TGCGCCAGCAGCTTGGACAGGGGGGCCTACGAGCAGTACTTC
TRBD1	15	TRBV5-1	TRBJ2-2	NA	CASSKGQGDTGELFF	TGCGCCAGCAGCAAGGGACAGGGCGACACCGGGGAGCTGTTTTTT
NA	16	TRBV6-1	TRBJ2-6	NA	CASSELAGSGANVLTF	TGTGCCAGCAGTGAGTTGGCGGGGTCTGGGGCCAACGTCCTGACTTTC
TRBD1	15	TRBV7-3	TRBJ1-5	NA	CASSASGTGDQPQHF	TGTGCCAGCAGCGCCTCCGGGACAGGGGATCAGCCCCAGCATTTT
TRBD1	16	TRBV6-5	TRBJ1-6	NA	CASSYSKGAWGSPLHF	TGTGCCAGCAGTTACTCGAAGGGGGCGTGGGGTTCACCCCTCCACTTT
TRBD2	16	TRBV7-3	TRBJ2-5	NA	CASSLMGGGGEETQYF	TGTGCCAGCAGCTTAATGGGGGGGGGAGGGGAAGAGACCCAGTACTTC
NA	14	TRBV6-4	TRBJ2-2	NA	CASSEERNTGELFF	TGTGCCAGCAGTGAAGAGCGGAACACCGGGGAGCTGTTTTTT
NA	11	TRBV6-5	TRBJ1-2	NA	CASMHEVGYTF	TGTGCCAGCATGCATGAGGTGGGCTACACCTTC
NA	13	TRBV5-1	TRBJ2-7	NA	CASSSTGSGEQYF	TGCGCCAGCAGCTCTACAGGCAGTGGCGAGCAGTACTTC
TRBD1	17	TRBV11-3	TRBJ1-1	NA	CASSLDRQGAMNTEAFF	TGTGCCAGCAGCTTGGACCGACAGGGGGCGATGAACACTGAAGCTTTCTTT
TRBD1	16	TRBV19	TRBJ1-5	NA	CASSAPMDRGAQPQHF	TGTGCCAGTAGTGCTCCTATGGACAGGGGTGCCCAGCCCCAGCATTTT
NA	12	TRBV30	TRBJ1-3	NA	CAWSQQASTIYF	TGTGCCTGGAGTCAACAGGCGTCGACCATATATTTT
TRBD2	17	TRBV28	TRBJ2-3	NA	CASSPPGLAGAVDTQYF	TGTGCCAGCAGTCCGCCCGGACTAGCTGGAGCAGTGGATACGCAGTATTTT
NA	15	TRBV27	TRBJ1-4	once	CASSLLRGVNEKLFF	TGTGCCAGCAGTTTGCTCAGGGGAGTTAATGAAAAACTGTTTTTT
TRBD1	16	TRBV5-1	TRBJ1-2	NA	CASSLMGQGEASGYTF	TGCGCCAGCAGCTTGATGGGACAGGGCGAAGCCAGTGGCTACACCTTC
TRBD2	14	TRBV5-4	TRBJ2-3	NA	CASKNERGTDTQYF	TGTGCCAGCAAGAACGAGCGGGGTACAGATACGCAGTATTTT
NA	12	TRBV7-9	TRBJ2-7	NA	CASSPTVYEQYF	TGTGCCAGCAGCCCAACAGTCTACGAGCAGTACTTC
NA	14	TRBV28	TRBJ2-1	NA	CASSVLPRMNEQFF	TGTGCCAGCAGTGTACTGCCGCGGATGAATGAGCAGTTCTTC
NA	15	TRBV30	TRBJ2-7	few	CAWISRDSGRHEQYF	TGTGCCTGGATCTCACGGGACAGCGGGCGGCACGAGCAGTACTTC
TRBD1	14	TRBV27	TRBJ2-3	NA	CASSLHRGLNTQYF	TGTGCCAGCAGTTTACACAGGGGGCTGAATACGCAGTATTTT
NA	14	TRBV28	TRBJ1-5	NA	CASGERGGNQPQHF	TGTGCCAGCGGGGAGCGCGGCGGCAATCAGCCCCAGCATTTT